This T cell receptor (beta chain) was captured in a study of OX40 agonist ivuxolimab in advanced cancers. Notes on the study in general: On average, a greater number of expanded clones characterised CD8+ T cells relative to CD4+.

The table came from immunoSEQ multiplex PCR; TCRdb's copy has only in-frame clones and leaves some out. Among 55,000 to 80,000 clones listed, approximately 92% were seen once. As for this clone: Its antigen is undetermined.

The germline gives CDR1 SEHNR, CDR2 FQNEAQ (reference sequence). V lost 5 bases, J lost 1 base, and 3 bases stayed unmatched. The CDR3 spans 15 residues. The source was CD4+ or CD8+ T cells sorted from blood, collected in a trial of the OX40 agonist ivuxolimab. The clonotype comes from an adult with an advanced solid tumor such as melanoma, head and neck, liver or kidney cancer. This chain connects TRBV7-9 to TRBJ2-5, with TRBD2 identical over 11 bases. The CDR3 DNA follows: TGTGCCAGCAGCCCGGGACTAGCGGCCCAAGAGACCCAGTACTTC. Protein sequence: CASSPGLAAQETQYF.